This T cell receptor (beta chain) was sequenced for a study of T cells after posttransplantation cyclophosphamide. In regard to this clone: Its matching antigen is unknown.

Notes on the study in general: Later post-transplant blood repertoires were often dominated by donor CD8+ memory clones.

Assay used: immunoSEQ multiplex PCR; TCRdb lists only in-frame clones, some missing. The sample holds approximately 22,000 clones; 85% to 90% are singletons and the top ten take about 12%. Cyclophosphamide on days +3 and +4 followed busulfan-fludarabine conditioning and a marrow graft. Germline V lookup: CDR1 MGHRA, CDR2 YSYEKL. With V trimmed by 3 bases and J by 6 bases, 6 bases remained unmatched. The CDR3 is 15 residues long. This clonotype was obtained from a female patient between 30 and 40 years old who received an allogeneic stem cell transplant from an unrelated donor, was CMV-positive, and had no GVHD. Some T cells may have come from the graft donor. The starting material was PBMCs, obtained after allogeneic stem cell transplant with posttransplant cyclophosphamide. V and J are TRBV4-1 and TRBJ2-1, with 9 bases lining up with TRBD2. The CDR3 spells CASSQASGVLNEQFF. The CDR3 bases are TGCGCCAGCAGCCAGGCTAGCGGGGTACTCAATGAGCAGTTCTTC.